One sample yielded the 22 T cell receptor beta chains listed below, sequenced in a study of shared clonotypes between healthy human individuals. Data came from immunoSEQ multiplex PCR; TCRdb stores just in-frame clones and leaves some out. The sample holds under 2.5 million clones, 92% seen once. Material: naive CD4+ T cells from PBMCs. Subset here: CD45RA+ positively selected. The source of these receptors is a man aged 18-30 years in good health. Some clones in this sample may be carry-over from other donors' samples.

This chain links TRBV2 with TRBJ2-7; 12 nucleotides agree with TRBD2. With V trimmed by 4 bases and J by 4 bases, 8 bases remained unmatched. Germline loops: CDR1 SNHLY, CDR2 FYNNEI. The CDR3 has 16 amino acids. The CDR3 nucleotides read TGTGCCAGCAGTGGTTTGACTAGCGGGAGTTGGTACGAGCAGTACTTC. This translates into CASSGLTSGSWYEQYF.

This clone appeared a single time. The chain joins TRBV28 to TRBJ1-1; D is unclear. The V and J ends lost 7 bases and 0 bases respectively, with 12 bases between them. Germline assignment: CDR1 MDHEN and CDR2 SYDVKM. The CDR3 contains 14 residues. This CDR3 is CASNPPKLNTEAFF. The CDR3 DNA reads TGTGCCAGCAACCCCCCCAAGCTGAACACTGAAGCTTTCTTT.

With respect to this clone: The sample carries other DNA sequences with the same CDR3. The chain has TRBV4-1 and TRBJ2-7, with D possibly matching TRBD1 (6 bases). The CDR3 is 15 residues long. Trimming pared 1 base from V and 2 bases from J, leaving 12 bases between. Per germline, CDR1 MGHRA and CDR2 YSYEKL. CDR3 coding DNA: TGCGCCAGCAGCCAAGTCGTTGCAGGGGCCTACGAGCAGTACTTC. Residues: CASSQVVAGAYEQYF.

This clone was observed a few times. V is TRBV29-1 and J is TRBJ2-4; the D gene is possibly TRBD1 (5 bases). Trimming took off 6 bases at V and 6 bases at J, with 12 bases between the two ends. CDR3 size: 12 residues. Germline values: CDR1 SQVTM, CDR2 ANQGSEA. As DNA, the CDR3 is TGCAGCGTGGGGCTGGACGGAAACATTCAGTACTTC. This encodes CSVGLDGNIQYF.

This clone was seen once. The J gene is TRBJ2-2, the V gene TRBV7-3, with 8 bases matching TRBD1. This CDR3 is built from 14 residues. Germline trimming cut 6 bases from V and 6 bases from J; bases unmatched to any gene: 6. CDR1 SGHTA and CDR2 FQGTGA come from the germline V gene. The DNA of the CDR3 is TGTGCCAGCAGTGGGACAGGAAGGGCCGGGGAGCTGTTTTTT. As protein: CASSGTGRAGELFF.

This chain uses TRBV29-1 with TRBJ2-5, with D maybe TRBD1 (6 bases). The J call is uncertain, as TRBJ2-7 better fits the DNA end. The CDR3 has 14 residues. The germline CDR1 and CDR2 sequences are SQVTM and ANQGSEA. Here the CDR3 reads CSVRTAQSSYEQYF. In nucleotides, the CDR3 is TGCAGCGTCCGGACAGCCCAGAGCTCCTACGAGCAGTACTTC.

The chain couples TRBV5-6 to TRBJ1-1; D is unresolved. This CDR3 comprises 13 residues. CDR1 and CDR2 from the germline V gene are SGHDT and YYEEEE. The V gene lost 0 bases and the J gene lost 5 bases, with 8 bases spanning the gap. For the CDR3, the DNA is TGTGCCAGCAGCTTGGGTGCGGGGACTGAAGCTTTCTTT. Translation: CASSLGAGTEAFF.

V usage is TRBV7-8 and J usage is TRBJ1-5; TRBD1 agrees at 7 bases. Germline V gene lookup returns CDR1 SGHVS and CDR2 FQNEAQ. The CDR3 has 13 residues. V gave up 5 bases and J gave up 8 bases; unmatched junction bases: 6. Written as DNA, the CDR3 is TGTGCCAGCAGCCCCAACAGGGGAGAGCCCCAGCATTTT. It codes for CASSPNRGEPQHF.

The V call is TRBV28, the J call TRBJ2-1; D unclear. The CDR3 runs to 11 residues. Looked up from germline, CDR1 is MDHEN and CDR2 is SYDVKM. Deletions cut 4 bases from V and 9 bases from J, with 7 bases between. DNA for the CDR3: TGTGCCAGCAGTTCATTGGTTGAGCAGTTCTTC. Translated, it gives CASSSLVEQFF.

The chain employs TRBV5-1 and TRBJ2-7; 10 positions match TRBD2. The V segment lost 2 bases and the J segment 1 base; nucleotides outside the gene matches: 6. Looked up from germline, CDR1 is SGHRS and CDR2 is YFSETQ. The CDR3 is 16 amino acids. The CDR3 loop reads CASSLIAGGGSYEQYF. The CDR3 nucleotides are TGCGCCAGCAGCTTAATAGCGGGAGGAGGTTCCTACGAGCAGTACTTC.

In its sample, this clone was seen once. The chain uses TRBV29-1 and TRBJ2-7; no clear D gene. The CDR3 runs 11 residues. Trimming took 4 bases from V and 3 from J, leaving 7 bases between them. CDR1 is SQVTM and CDR2 is ANQGSEA in the germline V gene. The CDR3 sequence: CSVGGNYEQYF. The DNA of the CDR3 is TGCAGCGTTGGGGGAAACTACGAGCAGTACTTC.

This sequence joins TRBV28 and TRBJ1-1, with 7 positions matching TRBD1. The CDR3 has 14 residues. From germline, CDR1 is MDHEN and CDR2 SYDVKM. V lost 6 bases, J lost 0 bases, and 4 bases stayed unmatched. This chain's CDR3 is CASRRDSLNTEAFF. The CDR3 nucleotides are TGTGCCAGCAGACGGGACAGCTTGAACACTGAAGCTTTCTTT.

The CDR3 spells CASSFSGVFGYTF. CDR3 nucleotide sequence: TGTGCCAGCAGCTTTTCTGGGGTGTTTGGCTACACCTTC. This rearrangement joins TRBV5-4 to TRBJ1-2; no clear D. Germline lookup yields CDR1 SGHNT and CDR2 YYREEE (reference sequence). V dropped 2 bases and J dropped 7 bases, with 12 bases sitting between them. The CDR3 covers 13 residues.

The chain is built from TRBV7-2 and TRBJ1-3, with 9 bases lining up with TRBD1. Trimming took 5 bases from V and 1 from J; bases not matched to a gene: 0. CDR1 and CDR2 from the germline V gene are SGHTA and FQGNSA. This CDR3 comprises 14 residues. The CDR3 loop is CASSGTGSGNTIYF. As DNA, the CDR3 is TGTGCCAGCAGCGGGACAGGGTCTGGAAACACCATATATTTT.

The V gene is TRBV7-2, the J gene TRBJ1-2; tentative D call: TRBD1 (6 bases). This CDR3 has 13 amino acids. Germline CDR1 is SGHTA and CDR2 is FQGNSA. The V and J ends lost 4 bases and 8 bases respectively, with 14 bases between them. CDR3 nucleotides: TGTGCCAGCAGCTCAGAAAGGACAGCGGGCTACACCTTC. Translated, it gives CASSSERTAGYTF.

The chain combines TRBV2 with TRBJ2-7, with TRBD1 matching over 10 bases. Germline CDR1 is SNHLY and CDR2 is FYNNEI. The V segment lost 6 bases and the J segment 0 bases; nucleotides outside the gene matches: 5. The CDR3 covers 15 residues. CDR3 bases: TGTGCCAGCAGCCGGGACAGGGGCGTCTCCTACGAGCAGTACTTC. This translates into CASSRDRGVSYEQYF.

The rearrangement links TRBV29-1 to TRBJ1-2; no definite D call. This CDR3 is 12 amino acids long. Looked up from germline, CDR1 is SQVTM and CDR2 is ANQGSEA. V was shortened by 6 bases and J by 7 bases, with 15 bases between the two germline ends. CDR3 DNA: TGCAGCGTCTCATCCCCGTCTGTTGGCTACACCTTC. The encoded protein is CSVSSPSVGYTF.

The gene calls are TRBV27 and TRBJ2-7, with TRBD1 as a possible D gene (5 bases). The V and J ends lost 2 bases and 5 bases respectively, with 13 bases between them. Germline CDR1 reads MNHEY; CDR2 reads SMNVEV (reference sequence). The CDR3 has 14 amino acids. The CDR3 spells CASSLGGRAHEQYF. CDR3 DNA sequence: TGTGCCAGCAGTTTAGGTGGCAGGGCCCACGAGCAGTACTTC.

The gene calls are TRBV7-5 and TRBJ2-7. TRBV7-5 is described as a pseudogene. The CDR3 covers 15 residues. CDR3 in DNA: TGTGCCAGAAGCTTGGCACAGCCTAGCTCCTACGAGCAGTACTTC. Translating gives CARSLAQPSSYEQYF.

V gene TRBV5-1 combines with J gene TRBJ2-1; no definite D call. The CDR3 has 15 amino acids. CDR1 and CDR2 (germline): SGHRS, YFSETQ. The germline V and J ends were trimmed by 4 bases and 3 bases, with 14 bases remaining between them. The CDR3 DNA reads as TGCGCCAGCAGCGTCCTATCCCGAGGCTACAATGAGCAGTTCTTC. Its translation is CASSVLSRGYNEQFF. Looking up the rest from reference TRBV5-1 and TRBJ2-1 gives the full variable domain: KAGVTQTPRYLIKTRGQQVTLSCSPISGHRSVSWYQQTPGQGLQFLFEYFSETQRNKGNFPGRFSGRQFSNSRSEMNVSTLELGDSALYLCASSVLSRGYNEQFFGPGTRLTVL.

CDR3: CASRLTGLTEAFF. The CDR3 DNA follows: TGTGCCAGCAGACTGACAGGTCTCACTGAAGCTTTCTTT. J is TRBJ1-1 and V is TRBV6-1; a possible D gene is TRBD1 (6 bases). Trimming pared 6 bases from V and 4 bases from J, leaving 12 bases between. CDR3 length equals 13 residues. Germline V gene data show CDR1 as MNHNS and CDR2 as SASEGT.

The CDR3 spells CASSPRDRFQETQYF. CDR3 DNA: TGTGCCAGCAGCCCAAGGGACAGATTCCAAGAGACCCAGTACTTC. This chain links TRBV9 with TRBJ2-5, with 7 positions matching TRBD1. The CDR3 extends over 15 amino acids. J was trimmed by 1 base and V by 4 bases; bases with no gene match: 7. The germline V gene encodes CDR1 SGDLS and CDR2 YYNGEE.